Each of the 21 T cell receptor beta chains below was sequenced from the same sample in a study of T cells in Graves' hyperthyroidism and ophthalmopathy. TCR beta CDR3 regions were amplified from RNA. An initial round of RT-PCR targeting the TCR CDR3 relied on the HTBI primer set. TCRdb reanalysed the multiplex PCR reads using MiXCR and keeps one entry per CDR3 protein. This sample has about 740,000 distinct CDR3 sequences; 14% occur once, and the top ten carry 10% to 13%. The source material was blood. All receptors derive from a woman under 30 with Graves' hyperthyroidism.

This clonotype showed up many times. V is TRBV28 and J is TRBJ1-5; tentatively, D is TRBD1 (6 bases). V lost 5 bases to trimming and J lost 6 bases, with 14 bases between them. In germline, CDR1 is MDHEN, CDR2 SYDVKM. The CDR3 runs to 14 residues. This CDR3 is CASSPQGRSQPQHF. CDR3 coding DNA: TGTGCCAGCAGTCCACAGGGTAGGAGTCAGCCCCAGCATTTT. The full variable domain, with the rest looked up from reference TRBV28 and TRBJ1-5, is DVKVTQSSRYLVKRTGEKVFLECVQDMDHENMFWYRQDPGLGLRLIYFSYDVKMKEKGDIPEGYSVSREKKERFSLILESASTNQTSMYLCASSPQGRSQPQHFGDGTRLSIL.

The chain couples TRBV25-1 to TRBJ2-7; D not certain. The CDR3 consists of 17 residues. The V gene's germline CDR1 is MGHDK and CDR2 SYGVNS. V was shortened by 0 bases and J by 4 bases, with 19 bases between the two germline ends. This CDR3 is CASSEYGRSATLYEQYF. CDR3 coding DNA: TGTGCCAGCAGTGAATATGGAAGATCCGCTACTCTATACGAGCAGTACTTC.

This clonotype was seen ten or more times. This sequence joins TRBV6-5 and TRBJ2-3; 8 bases align to TRBD2. Losses at the gene ends were 2 bases for V and 0 bases for J; bases not matched to a gene: 4. The CDR3 consists of 16 residues. From germline, CDR1 is MNHEY and CDR2 SVGAGI. The CDR3 nucleotides read TGTGCCAGCAGTTACCGGGGGGGAATTAGCACAGATACGCAGTATTTT. It yields the protein CASSYRGGISTDTQYF.

The chain has TRBV7-2 and TRBJ1-5; D unclear. Germline CDR1 and CDR2: SGHTA and FQGNSA. The CDR3 is made up of 17 amino acids. The V end was cut by 1 base, the J end by 3 bases, with 16 bases between. CDR3 loop: CASSLGTGLSPNQPQHF. Here the CDR3 DNA reads TGTGCCAGCAGCTTAGGTACGGGTTTAAGTCCCAATCAGCCCCAGCATTTT.

This clonotype was seen ten or more times. The chain has TRBV6-2 or TRBV6-3 and TRBJ1-1, with D hard to call. Germline lookup yields CDR1 MNHEY and CDR2 SVGEGT. Trimming removed 0 bases at V and 3 bases at J, with 5 bases between. The CDR3 is made up of 13 amino acids. The CDR3 protein is CASSYSQYTEAFF. CDR3 DNA: TGTGCCAGCAGTTACTCCCAGTACACTGAAGCTTTCTTT.

This rearrangement joins TRBV2 to TRBJ2-7, with D uncertain. Germline assignment: CDR1 SNHLY and CDR2 FYNNEI. This CDR3 region has 17 residues. The V end was cut by 8 bases, the J end by 2 bases, with 25 bases between. CDR3 region: CASSPLDPRARPYEQYF. The CDR3 DNA reads as TGTGCCAGCTCACCATTGGACCCAAGGGCTAGACCCTACGAGCAGTACTTC. Based on the CDR3 plus reference TRBV2 and TRBJ2-7, the full variable domain is EPEVTQTPSHQVTQMGQEVILRCVPISNHLYFYWYRQILGQKVEFLVSFYNNEISEKSEIFDDQFSVERPDGSNFTLKIRSTKLEDSAMYFCASSPLDPRARPYEQYFGPGTRLTVT.

The rearrangement joins TRBV29-1 to TRBJ2-3, with TRBD2 identical over 12 bases. The CDR3 runs 15 residues. Trimming took 5 bases from V and 3 from J; bases not matched to a gene: 6. Per the germline V gene, CDR1 is SQVTM and CDR2 is ANQGSEA. CDR3 sequence: CSVTGLAGPTDTQYF. CDR3 sequence (DNA): TGCAGCGTTACTGGACTAGCGGGGCCTACAGATACGCAGTATTTT.

About this clonotype itself: This clone may be a read error of a much larger clone one base away. The chain links TRBV3-1 to TRBJ2-7, with D perhaps TRBD2 (6 bases). The DNA end is more similar to TRBJ2-1, so the J call may be wrong. This CDR3 spans 13 amino acids. Germline-derived CDR1 and CDR2 are LGHDT and YNNKEL (reference sequence). CDR3 in DNA: TGTGCCAGCAGCCGGACTACCTTTAACGAGCAGTTCTTC. Translating gives CASSRTTFNEQFF.

This clonotype was recorded many times. The chain carries TRBV4-1 and TRBJ2-7; 7 nucleotides align to TRBD1. This CDR3 has 15 amino acids. Germline CDR1 MGHRA, CDR2 YSYEKL. The junction had 10 bases not matched to a gene; V was cut back by 2 bases and J by 6 bases. The CDR3 DNA reads TGCGCCAGCAGCCAATTGACAGGGTGGGTGTCCGAGCAGTACTTC. Amino acids: CASSQLTGWVSEQYF.

This chain connects TRBV4-2 to TRBJ2-3; D uncertain. In germline, CDR1 is LGHNA, CDR2 YNFKEQ. This CDR3 region has 17 residues. The V end lost 5 bases, the J end lost 2 bases, and 20 bases lay between the germline ends. The CDR3, as DNA: TGTGCCAGCAGCTATGATACAAGTATCGAGGTCACAGATACGCAGTATTTT. It codes for CASSYDTSIEVTDTQYF.

This clonotype appeared many times. The rearrangement joins TRBV20-1 to TRBJ2-3; D gene uncertain. The CDR3 loop spans 15 amino acids. V lost 0 bases and J 5 bases, leaving 15 bases between the germline ends. The V gene's germline CDR1 is DFQATT and CDR2 SNEGSKA (reference sequence). CDR3 nucleotide sequence: TGCAGTGCTAGAGATATAGCAACCGCCGGAGATACGCAGTATTTT. It yields the protein CSARDIATAGDTQYF.

This clonotype was seen a few times. This chain links TRBV6-2 or TRBV6-3 with TRBJ2-3; 8 bases match TRBD2. After removal of 1 base from V and 2 bases from J, the junction contained 5 bases not matched to a gene. This CDR3 has 16 residues. The germline V gene encodes CDR1 MNHEY and CDR2 SVGEGT. In DNA form, the CDR3 reads TGTGCCAGCAGTTACTTGGGCGGGAGGACCACAGATACGCAGTATTTT. Translated: CASSYLGGRTTDTQYF.

This clonotype was seen at least ten times. The J gene is TRBJ2-3, the V gene TRBV12-3 or TRBV12-4; D remains ambiguous. The CDR3 covers 14 residues. Trimming left V 3 bases short and J 1 base short, with 8 bases between. The CDR3: CASSFYDGTDTQYF. The DNA of the CDR3 is TGTGCCAGCAGTTTCTACGATGGCACAGATACGCAGTATTTT.

This clonotype showed up just a few times. The chain combines TRBV4-1 with TRBJ2-3; D gene uncertain. The germline V gene encodes CDR1 MGHRA and CDR2 YSYEKL. V was pared by 0 bases and J by 6 bases, with 7 bases between. The CDR3 extends over 13 amino acids. The CDR3 loop reads CASSQESTDTQYF. CDR3 sequence (DNA): TGCGCCAGCAGCCAAGAGTCGACGGATACGCAGTATTTT.

In its sample, this clonotype was seen many times. The rearrangement uses TRBV10-3 and TRBJ2-7; possible D gene TRBD2, 6 bases. The CDR3 consists of 13 residues. CDR1 and CDR2 from the germline V gene are ENHRY and SYGVKD. Trimming pared 7 bases from V and 0 bases from J, leaving 10 bases between. The CDR3 bases are TGTGCCATCAAGGAGGGAGGCTCCTACGAGCAGTACTTC. It is translated as CAIKEGGSYEQYF.

V usage is TRBV9 and J usage is TRBJ2-1, with 8 bases matching TRBD2. There are 13 residues in the CDR3. CDR1 and CDR2 from the germline V gene are SGDLS and YYNGEE. J lost 6 bases, V lost 3 bases, and 2 bases had no gene match. Written as DNA, the CDR3 is TGTGCCAGCAGCGAGCGGGAGACCAATGAGCAGTTCTTC. Amino acids: CASSERETNEQFF.

This clonotype was seen many times. The chain recombines TRBV7-2 with TRBJ1-1; D gene uncertain. V lost 5 bases, J lost 2 bases, and 9 bases lay in between. The CDR3 is made up of 13 amino acids. Germline loops: CDR1 SGHTA, CDR2 FQGNSA. The chain's CDR3 is CASSPYINTEAFF. DNA for the CDR3: TGTGCCAGCAGCCCCTACATAAACACTGAAGCTTTCTTT.

This clonotype was seen a handful of times. J is TRBJ2-1 and V is TRBV2; 9 bases are shared with TRBD1. Germline V gives CDR1 SNHLY, CDR2 FYNNEI. The CDR3 length is 15 residues. V gave up 10 bases and J gave up 3 bases; unmatched junction bases: 10. This CDR3 is CATKTRTGDYNEQFF. The CDR3, as DNA: TGTGCCACAAAGACCAGGACAGGGGACTACAATGAGCAGTTCTTC.

The chain employs TRBV6-5 and TRBJ2-2, with D possibly being TRBD2 (6 bases). CDR1 is MNHEY, CDR2 SVGAGI, per germline. This CDR3 is built from 16 residues. The V and J ends lost 0 bases and 7 bases respectively, with 15 bases between them. CDR3 amino acids: CASSYSWREAGGELFF. CDR3 coding DNA: TGTGCCAGCAGTTACTCCTGGCGGGAAGCCGGCGGGGAGCTGTTTTTT.

This clonotype was counted ten times or more. V is TRBV14 and J is TRBJ1-6; a possible D gene is TRBD1 (5 bases). The V and J ends lost 2 bases and 7 bases respectively, with 15 bases between them. The CDR3 has 16 amino acids. Germline V CDR1 and CDR2: SGHDN, FVKESK. CDR3 DNA sequence: TGTGCCAGCAGCCAACATCAGGGCAGGGAGAATTCACCCCTCCACTTT. Its translation: CASSQHQGRENSPLHF.

The table lists this clonotype with a few counts. J is TRBJ1-1 and V is TRBV4-2; the match to TRBD1 covers 8 bases. V shed 7 bases and J 7 bases; nucleotides not matched to a gene: 11. The CDR3 is made up of 14 amino acids. Germline V lookup: CDR1 LGHNA, CDR2 YNFKEQ. The CDR3 DNA reads TGTGCCAGCACCGCTGGACAGGGTTTTGTTGAAGCTTTCTTT. Its protein product is CASTAGQGFVEAFF.